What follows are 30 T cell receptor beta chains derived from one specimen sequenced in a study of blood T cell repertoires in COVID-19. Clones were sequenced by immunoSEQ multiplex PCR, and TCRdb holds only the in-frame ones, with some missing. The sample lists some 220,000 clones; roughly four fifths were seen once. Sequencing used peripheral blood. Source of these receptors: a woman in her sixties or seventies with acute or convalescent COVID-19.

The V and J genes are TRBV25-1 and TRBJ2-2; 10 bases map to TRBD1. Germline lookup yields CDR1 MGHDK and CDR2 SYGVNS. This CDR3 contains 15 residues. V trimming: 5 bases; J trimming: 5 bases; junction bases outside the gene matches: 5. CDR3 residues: CASSSRTGGTGELFF. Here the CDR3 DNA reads TGTGCCAGCAGTTCGCGGACAGGGGGAACCGGGGAGCTGTTTTTT.

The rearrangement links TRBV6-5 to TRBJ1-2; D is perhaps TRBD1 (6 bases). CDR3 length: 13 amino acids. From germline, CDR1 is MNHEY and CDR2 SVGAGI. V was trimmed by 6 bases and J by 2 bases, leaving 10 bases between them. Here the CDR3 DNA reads TGTGCCAGCAGCCACAGGGAGAACTATGGCTACACCTTC. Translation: CASSHRENYGYTF.

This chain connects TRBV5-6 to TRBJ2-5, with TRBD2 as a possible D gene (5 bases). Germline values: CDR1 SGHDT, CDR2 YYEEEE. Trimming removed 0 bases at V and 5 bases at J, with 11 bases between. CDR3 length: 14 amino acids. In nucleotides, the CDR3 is TGTGCCAGCAGCTTGGACCCAGCGGAGGAGACCCAGTACTTC. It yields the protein CASSLDPAEETQYF.

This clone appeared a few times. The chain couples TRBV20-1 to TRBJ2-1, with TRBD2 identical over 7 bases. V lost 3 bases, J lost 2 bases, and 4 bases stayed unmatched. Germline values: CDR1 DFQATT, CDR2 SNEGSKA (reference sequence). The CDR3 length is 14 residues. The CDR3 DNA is TGCAGTGCTAGTCCTAGCGGACCCTACAATGAGCAGTTCTTC. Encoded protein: CSASPSGPYNEQFF.

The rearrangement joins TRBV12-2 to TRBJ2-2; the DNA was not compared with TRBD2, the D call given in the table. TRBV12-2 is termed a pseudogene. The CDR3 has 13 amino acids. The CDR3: CARADPLAGELFF. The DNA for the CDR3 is TGTGCTAGAGCGGACCCCCTTGCCGGGGAGCTGTTTTTT.

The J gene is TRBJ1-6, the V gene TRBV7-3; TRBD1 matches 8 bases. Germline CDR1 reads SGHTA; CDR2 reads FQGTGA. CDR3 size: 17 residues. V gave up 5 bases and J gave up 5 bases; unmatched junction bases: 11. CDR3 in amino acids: CASSLEGRGRDNSPLHF. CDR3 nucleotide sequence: TGTGCCAGCAGCCTCGAGGGCAGGGGGCGAGATAATTCACCCCTCCACTTT.

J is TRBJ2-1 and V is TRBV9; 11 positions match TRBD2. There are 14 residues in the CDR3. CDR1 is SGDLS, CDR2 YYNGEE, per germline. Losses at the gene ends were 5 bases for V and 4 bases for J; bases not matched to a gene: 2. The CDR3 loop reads CASSRTSGYNEQFF. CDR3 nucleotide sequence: TGTGCCAGCAGTCGGACTAGCGGGTACAATGAGCAGTTCTTC. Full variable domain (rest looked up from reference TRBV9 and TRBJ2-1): DSGVTQTPKHLITATGQRVTLRCSPRSGDLSVYWYQQSLDQGLQFLIQYYNGEERAKGNILERFSAQQFPDLHSELNLSSLELGDSALYFCASSRTSGYNEQFFGPGTRLTVL.

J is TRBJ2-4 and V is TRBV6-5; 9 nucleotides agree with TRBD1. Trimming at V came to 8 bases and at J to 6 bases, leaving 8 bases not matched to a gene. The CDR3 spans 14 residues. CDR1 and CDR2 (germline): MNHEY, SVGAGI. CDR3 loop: CASRGTGGLNIQYF. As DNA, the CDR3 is TGTGCCAGCCGGGGTACAGGGGGCTTAAACATTCAGTACTTC.

The CDR3 bases are TGTGCCAGCAGCTTCCGGGACAGAAGCACAGATACGCAGTATTTT. Protein sequence: CASSFRDRSTDTQYF. The chain carries TRBV7-2 and TRBJ2-3; TRBD1 aligns across 7 bases. This CDR3 is 15 amino acids long. Germline V CDR1 and CDR2: SGHTA, FQGNSA. J gave up 0 bases and V 3 bases, and 3 bases lay outside the gene matches.

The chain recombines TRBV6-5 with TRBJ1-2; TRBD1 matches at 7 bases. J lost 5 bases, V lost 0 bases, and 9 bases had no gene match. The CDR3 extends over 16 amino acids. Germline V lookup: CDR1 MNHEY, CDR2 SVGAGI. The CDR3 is CASSYSKQGMRYGYTF. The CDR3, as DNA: TGTGCCAGCAGTTACTCGAAACAGGGGATGCGTTATGGCTACACCTTC.

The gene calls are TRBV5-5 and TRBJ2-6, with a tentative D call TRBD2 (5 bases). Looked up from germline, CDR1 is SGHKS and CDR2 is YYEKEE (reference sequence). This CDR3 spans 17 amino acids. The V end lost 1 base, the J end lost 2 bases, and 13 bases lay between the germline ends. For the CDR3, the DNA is TGTGCCAGCAGCTTGATGGCAGGACTCGCTGGGGCCAACGTCCTGACTTTC. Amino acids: CASSLMAGLAGANVLTF.

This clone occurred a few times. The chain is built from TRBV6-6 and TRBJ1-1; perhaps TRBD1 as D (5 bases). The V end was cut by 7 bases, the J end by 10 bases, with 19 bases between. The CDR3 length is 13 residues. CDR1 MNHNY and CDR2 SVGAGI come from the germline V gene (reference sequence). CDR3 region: CASTTGEGRSAFF. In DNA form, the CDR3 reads TGTGCCAGCACCACCGGGGAGGGGCGATCAGCTTTCTTT.

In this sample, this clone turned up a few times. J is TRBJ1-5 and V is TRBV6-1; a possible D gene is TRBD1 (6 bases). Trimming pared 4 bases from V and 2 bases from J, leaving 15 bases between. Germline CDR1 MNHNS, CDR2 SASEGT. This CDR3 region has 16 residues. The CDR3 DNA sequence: TGTGCCAGCAGTGGCCCGGCGGGGGGCGGCAATCAGCCCCAGCATTTT. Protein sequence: CASSGPAGGGNQPQHF.

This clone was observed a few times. This CDR3 is CASTSRTLGQGGYEQYF. The CDR3 region has the DNA TGTGCCAGCACCTCAAGGACATTGGGACAGGGGGGCTACGAGCAGTACTTC. The rearrangement links TRBV7-3 to TRBJ2-7; 11 nucleotides match TRBD1. V lost 7 bases and J lost 3; bases outside the gene matches: 14. The CDR3 runs 17 residues. In germline, CDR1 is SGHTA, CDR2 FQGTGA.

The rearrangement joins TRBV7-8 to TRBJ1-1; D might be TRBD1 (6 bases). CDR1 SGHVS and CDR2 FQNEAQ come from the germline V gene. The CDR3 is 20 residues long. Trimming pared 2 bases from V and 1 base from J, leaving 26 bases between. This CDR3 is CASSLIQGSSVRPGNTEAFF. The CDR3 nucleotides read TGTGCCAGCAGCTTAATCCAGGGGTCTTCCGTAAGACCCGGGAACACTGAAGCTTTCTTT. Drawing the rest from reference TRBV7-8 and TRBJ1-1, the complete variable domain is GAGVSQSPRYKVAKRGQDVALRCDPISGHVSLFWYQQALGQGPEFLTYFQNEAQLDKSGLPSDRFFAERPEGSVSTLKIQRTQQEDSAVYLCASSLIQGSSVRPGNTEAFFGQGTRLTVV.

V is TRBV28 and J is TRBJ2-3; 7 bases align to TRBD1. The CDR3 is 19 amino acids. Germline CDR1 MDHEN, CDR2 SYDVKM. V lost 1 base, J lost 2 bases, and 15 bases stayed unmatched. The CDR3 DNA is TGTGCCAGCAGTTTATCCTGGAAACAGGGGCAAGTCACCACAGATACGCAGTATTTT. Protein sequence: CASSLSWKQGQVTTDTQYF. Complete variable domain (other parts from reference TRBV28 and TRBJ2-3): DVKVTQSSRYLVKRTGEKVFLECVQDMDHENMFWYRQDPGLGLRLIYFSYDVKMKEKGDIPEGYSVSREKKERFSLILESASTNQTSMYLCASSLSWKQGQVTTDTQYFGPGTRLTVL.

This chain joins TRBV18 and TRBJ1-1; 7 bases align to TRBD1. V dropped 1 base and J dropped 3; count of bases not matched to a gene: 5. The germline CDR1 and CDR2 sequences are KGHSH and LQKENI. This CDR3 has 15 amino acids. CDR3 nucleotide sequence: TGTGCCAGCTCACCACGGACAGGCCTAGACACTGAAGCTTTCTTT. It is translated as CASSPRTGLDTEAFF.

CDR3 amino acids: CASSFPGQMNTEAFF. CDR3 sequence (DNA): TGTGCCAGCAGCTTCCCTGGACAGATGAACACTGAAGCTTTCTTT. This rearrangement joins TRBV7-9 to TRBJ1-1; tentative D call: TRBD1 (6 bases). The germline V gene has CDR1 SEHNR and CDR2 FQNEAQ (reference sequence). This CDR3 is built from 15 residues. Trimming stripped 3 bases from V and 0 bases from J, with 11 bases between.

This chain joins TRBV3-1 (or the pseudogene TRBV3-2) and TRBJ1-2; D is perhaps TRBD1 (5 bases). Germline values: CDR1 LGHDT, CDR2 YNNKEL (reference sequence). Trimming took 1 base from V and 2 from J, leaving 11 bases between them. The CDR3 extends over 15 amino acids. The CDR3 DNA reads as TGTGCCAGCAGCCAAGGGGAGGGGACGAACTATGGCTACACCTTC. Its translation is CASSQGEGTNYGYTF.

CDR3 DNA sequence: TGTGCCTGGATGAAGAGCAGGGTCACTGGAAACACCATATATTTT. It encodes CAWMKSRVTGNTIYF. V is TRBV30 and J is TRBJ1-3; D possibly corresponds to TRBD1 (5 bases). CDR3 length: 15 residues. Germline-derived CDR1 and CDR2 are GTSNPN and SVGIG (reference sequence). Trimming stripped 4 bases from V and 2 bases from J, with 15 bases between.

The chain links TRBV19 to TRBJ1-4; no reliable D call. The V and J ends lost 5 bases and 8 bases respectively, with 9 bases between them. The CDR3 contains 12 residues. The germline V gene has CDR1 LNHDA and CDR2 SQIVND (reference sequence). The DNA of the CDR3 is TGTGCCAGTAGTCCAAACCGGGAAAAACTGTTTTTT. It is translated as CASSPNREKLFF.

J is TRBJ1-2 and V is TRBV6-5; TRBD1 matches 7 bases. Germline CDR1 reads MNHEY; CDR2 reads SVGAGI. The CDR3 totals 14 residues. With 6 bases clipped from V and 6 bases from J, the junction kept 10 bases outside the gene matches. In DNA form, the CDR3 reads TGTGCCAGCAGAAGCACTAATACAGGGGATGGCTACACCTTC. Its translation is CASRSTNTGDGYTF.

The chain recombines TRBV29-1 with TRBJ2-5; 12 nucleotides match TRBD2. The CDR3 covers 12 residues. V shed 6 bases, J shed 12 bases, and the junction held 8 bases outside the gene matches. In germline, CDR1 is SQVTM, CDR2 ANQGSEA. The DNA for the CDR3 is TGCAGCGTACCGAGACTAGCGGGGGCCAAGTACTTC. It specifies CSVPRLAGAKYF. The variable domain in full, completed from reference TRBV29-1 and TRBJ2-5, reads SAVISQKPSRDICQRGTSLTIQCQVDSQVTMMFWYRQQPGQSLTLIATANQGSEATYESGFVIDKFPISRPNLTFSTLTVSNMSPEDSSIYLCSVPRLAGAKYFGPGTRLLVL.

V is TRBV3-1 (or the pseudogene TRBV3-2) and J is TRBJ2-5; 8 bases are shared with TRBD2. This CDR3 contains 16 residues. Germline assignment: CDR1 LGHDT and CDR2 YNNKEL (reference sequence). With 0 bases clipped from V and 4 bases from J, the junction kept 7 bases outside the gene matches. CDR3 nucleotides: TGTGCCAGCAGCCAAGAGAGGGTAGCGGGGAGAGAGACCCAGTACTTC. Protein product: CASSQERVAGRETQYF.

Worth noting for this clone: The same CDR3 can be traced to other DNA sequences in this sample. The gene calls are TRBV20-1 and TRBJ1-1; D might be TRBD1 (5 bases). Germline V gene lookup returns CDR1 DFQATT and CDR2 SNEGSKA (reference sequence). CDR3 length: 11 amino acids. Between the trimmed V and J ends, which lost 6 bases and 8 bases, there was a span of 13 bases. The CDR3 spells CSATGGGEAFF. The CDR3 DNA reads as TGCAGTGCAACCGGGGGAGGAGAAGCTTTCTTT.

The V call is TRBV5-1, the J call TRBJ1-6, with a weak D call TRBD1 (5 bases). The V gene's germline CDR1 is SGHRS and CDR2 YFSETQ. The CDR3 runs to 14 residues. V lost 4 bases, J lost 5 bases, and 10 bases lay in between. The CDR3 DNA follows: TGCGCCAGCAGCCTGATGACAGATAATTCACCCCTCCACTTT. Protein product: CASSLMTDNSPLHF.

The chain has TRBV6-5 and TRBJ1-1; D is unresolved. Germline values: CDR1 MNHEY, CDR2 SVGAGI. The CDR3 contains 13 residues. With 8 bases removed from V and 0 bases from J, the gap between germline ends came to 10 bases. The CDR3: CASRGGMNTEAFF. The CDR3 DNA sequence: TGTGCCAGCCGGGGAGGGATGAACACTGAAGCTTTCTTT.

In nucleotides, the CDR3 is TGTGCCAGCACAGGGAAGGACAGGTCAACCTATGGCTACACCTTC. Translation gives CASTGKDRSTYGYTF. This chain links TRBV5-5 with TRBJ1-2, with 7 bases fitting TRBD1. Germline-derived CDR1 and CDR2 are SGHKS and YYEKEE (reference sequence). The V gene end was trimmed by 6 bases and the J gene end by 4 bases; junction bases not matched to a gene: 12. The CDR3 consists of 15 residues.

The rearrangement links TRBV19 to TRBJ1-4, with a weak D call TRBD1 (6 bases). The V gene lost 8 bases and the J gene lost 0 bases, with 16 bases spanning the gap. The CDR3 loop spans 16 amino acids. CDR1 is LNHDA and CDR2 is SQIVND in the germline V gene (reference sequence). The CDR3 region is CASSMTGVTTNEKLFF. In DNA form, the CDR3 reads TGTGCCAGTTCCATGACAGGAGTCACAACTAATGAAAAACTGTTTTTT.

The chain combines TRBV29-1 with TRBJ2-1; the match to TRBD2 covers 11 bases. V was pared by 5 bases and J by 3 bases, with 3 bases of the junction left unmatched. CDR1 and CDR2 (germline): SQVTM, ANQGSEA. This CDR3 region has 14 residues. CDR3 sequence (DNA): TGCAGCGTTTTTAGCGGGGGGGACTACAATGAGCAGTTCTTC. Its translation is CSVFSGGDYNEQFF.